Sequencing of this TCR beta chain was carried out in a study of identical twins. The CDR3 sequence is 16 residues long. The germline V gene encodes CDR1 DFQATT and CDR2 SNEGSKA (reference sequence). V was pared by 3 bases and J by 9 bases, with 15 bases of the junction left unmatched. As concerns this clonotype: Its antigen is not identified.

Each CDR3 protein is one row after TCRdb ran MiXCR on the 5' RACE reads. This sample has about 250,000 distinct CDR3 sequences; around 8.3% occur once, and the top ten carry less than 4%. Broader study findings: Twin sharing of out-of-frame TCR alpha was underestimated by models in monozygotic pairs. Fewer insertions marked abundant cord blood beta clonotypes; young adult naive trended weakly, memory not at all.

Separately, the same data were catalogued under a study of yellow fever vaccine responses in identical twins.

The rearrangement joins TRBV20-1 to TRBJ2-1, with 9 bases fitting TRBD2. This TCR came from a woman aged 18-29 years in good health. Specimen: CD8+ T cells sorted from blood. CDR3 nucleotide sequence: TGCAGTGCTAGTTATTTGGGGGCTAGCGGGACGCCTGAGCAGTTCTTC. Encoded protein: CSASYLGASGTPEQFF.